The clone carrying this T cell receptor (beta chain) has more than one count but fewer than ten. V gave up 3 bases and J gave up 2 bases; unmatched junction bases: 5. The germline CDR1 and CDR2 sequences are LGHNA and YNFKEQ. CDR3 length: 16 amino acids. This sample is drawn from a study of CD8 T cells in ankylosing spondylitis. TCRdb reprocessed the 5' RACE reads via MiXCR and lists one record per CDR3 protein. The sample carries a few hundred thousand distinct CDR3 sequences, less than 25% recorded once. The TCR was taken from a female donor with ankylosing spondylitis or in good health (not recorded which). This chain links TRBV4-2 with TRBJ2-3, with TRBD2 matching over 10 bases. The sequenced sample consisted of blood, either unsorted or a sorted T cell fraction (not recorded which). The CDR3 nucleotides are TGTGCCAGCAGCCACGTTACTAGCGGGGCCACAGATACGCAGTATTTT. This gives the protein CASSHVTSGATDTQYF.